This is a list of T cell receptor beta chains from one sample in a study of shared T cell receptors in the human thymus. Profiled with immunoSEQ multiplex PCR; TCRdb holds only in-frame clones, not every one. The sample records about 610,000 clones, 85% to 90% being singletons. The sample also formed part of further work on human thymus T cells.

The sample was thymocytes. These receptors were collected from a boy in the first two years of life with a congenital heart defect. The CDR3 runs from the conserved cysteine through the conserved F or W. Fields, in order: V gene, J gene, clone size, CDR3 length, D gene, CDR3 protein, CDR3 DNA. A D gene is named only where the DNA matches it firmly. Rows give clone size only sometimes, using once, few, many, or a class for an expanded clone.

TRBV6-6	TRBJ2-6	-	16	-	CASSLRVPSGANVLTF	TGTGCCAGCAGTTTACGGGTCCCCTCTGGGGCCAACGTCCTGACTTTC
TRBV5-6	TRBJ2-7	-	17	TRBD1	CASSSNHRTGDTYEQYF	TGTGCCAGCAGCTCCAACCACCGGACAGGGGACACCTACGAGCAGTACTTC
TRBV28	TRBJ2-7	-	15	TRBD1	CASSPQGAHAYEQYF	TGTGCCAGCAGTCCACAGGGGGCTCACGCCTACGAGCAGTACTTC
TRBV11-3	TRBJ2-7	-	14	TRBD1	CASSLERAGGEQYF	TGTGCCAGCAGCTTAGAAAGAGCAGGGGGTGAGCAGTACTTC
TRBV5-1	TRBJ2-5	-	18	-	CASSIEQPREMGQETQYF	TGCGCCAGCAGCATCGAACAACCCAGGGAAATGGGTCAAGAGACCCAGTACTTC
TRBV4-1	TRBJ1-5	-	18	-	CASSRHSNRDGKGQPQHF	TGCGCCAGCAGCCGACATAGTAACAGGGATGGAAAGGGTCAGCCCCAGCATTTT
TRBV23-1	TRBJ2-1	few	15	TRBD1	CASSRDRGVPHEQFF	TGCGCCAGCAGTCGGGACAGGGGTGTTCCCCATGAGCAGTTCTTC
TRBV10-1	TRBJ1-1	-	15	-	CASSESKRATTEAFF	TGCGCCAGCAGTGAGTCGAAGAGGGCGACCACTGAAGCTTTCTTT
TRBV10-3	TRBJ1-2	-	16	TRBD1	CAISEPRGQGYYGYTF	TGTGCCATCAGTGAGCCGCGGGGACAGGGGTACTATGGCTACACCTTC
TRBV4-2	TRBJ2-2	-	15	-	CASSQEMRGSGELFF	TGTGCCAGCAGCCAAGAAATGCGAGGGTCCGGGGAGCTGTTTTTT
TRBV4-1	TRBJ1-1	-	19	TRBD1	CASSQDVINGHRGYTEAFF	TGCGCCAGCAGCCAAGATGTTATAAATGGGCACAGGGGTTATACTGAAGCTTTCTTT
TRBV19	TRBJ1-2	-	12	-	CASSPGPYGYTF	TGTGCCAGTAGCCCTGGGCCCTATGGCTACACCTTC
TRBV2	TRBJ1-4	-	18	-	CASSEKDTVRATNEKLFF	TGTGCCAGCAGTGAGAAGGACACCGTCAGAGCAACTAATGAAAAACTGTTTTTT